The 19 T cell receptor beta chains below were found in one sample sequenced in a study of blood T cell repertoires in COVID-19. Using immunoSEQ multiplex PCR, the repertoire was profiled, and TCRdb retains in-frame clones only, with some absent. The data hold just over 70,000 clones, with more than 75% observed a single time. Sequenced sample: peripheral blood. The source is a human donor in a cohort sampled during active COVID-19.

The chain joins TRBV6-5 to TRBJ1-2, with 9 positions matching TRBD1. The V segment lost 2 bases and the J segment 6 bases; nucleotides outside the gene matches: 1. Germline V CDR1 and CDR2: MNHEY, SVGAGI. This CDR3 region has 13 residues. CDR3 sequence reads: CASSYGQGNGYTF. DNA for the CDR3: TGTGCCAGCAGTTACGGACAGGGGAATGGCTACACCTTC.

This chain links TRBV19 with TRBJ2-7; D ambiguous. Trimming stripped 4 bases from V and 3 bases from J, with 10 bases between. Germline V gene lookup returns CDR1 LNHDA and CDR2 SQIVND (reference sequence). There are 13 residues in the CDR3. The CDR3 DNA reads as TGTGCCAGTAGTACGACAACGAACTACGAGCAGTACTTC. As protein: CASSTTTNYEQYF.

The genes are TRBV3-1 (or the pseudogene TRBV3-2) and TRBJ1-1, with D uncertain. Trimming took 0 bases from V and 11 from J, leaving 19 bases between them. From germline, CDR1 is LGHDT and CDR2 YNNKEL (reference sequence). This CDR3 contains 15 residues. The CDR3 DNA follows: TGTGCCAGCAGCCAAGATTCCTCGAGAGGGATTGGGGCTTTCTTT. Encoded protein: CASSQDSSRGIGAFF.

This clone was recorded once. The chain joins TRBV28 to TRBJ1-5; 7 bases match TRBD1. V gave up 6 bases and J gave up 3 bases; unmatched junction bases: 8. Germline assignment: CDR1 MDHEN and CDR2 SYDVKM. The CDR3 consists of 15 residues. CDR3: CASSQTGITNQPQHF. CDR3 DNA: TGTGCCAGCAGCCAGACAGGGATTACCAATCAGCCCCAGCATTTT. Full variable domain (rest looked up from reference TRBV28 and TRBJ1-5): DVKVTQSSRYLVKRTGEKVFLECVQDMDHENMFWYRQDPGLGLRLIYFSYDVKMKEKGDIPEGYSVSREKKERFSLILESASTNQTSMYLCASSQTGITNQPQHFGDGTRLSIL.

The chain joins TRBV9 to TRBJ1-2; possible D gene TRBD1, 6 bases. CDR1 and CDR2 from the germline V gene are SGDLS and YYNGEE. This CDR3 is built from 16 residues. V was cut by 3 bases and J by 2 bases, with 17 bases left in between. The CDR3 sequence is CASSGSDRPRNYGYTF. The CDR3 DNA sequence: TGTGCCAGCAGCGGGTCAGACAGGCCAAGGAACTATGGCTACACCTTC.

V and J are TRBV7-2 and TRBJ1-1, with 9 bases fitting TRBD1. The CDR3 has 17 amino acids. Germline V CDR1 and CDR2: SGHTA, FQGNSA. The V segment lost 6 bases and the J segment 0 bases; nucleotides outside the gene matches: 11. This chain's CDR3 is CASSLTGGATLNTEAFF. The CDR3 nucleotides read TGTGCCAGCAGTTTAACAGGGGGCGCAACCTTGAACACTGAAGCTTTCTTT.

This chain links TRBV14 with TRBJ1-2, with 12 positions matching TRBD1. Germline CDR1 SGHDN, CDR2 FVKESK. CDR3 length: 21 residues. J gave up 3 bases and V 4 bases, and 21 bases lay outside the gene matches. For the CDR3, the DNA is TGTGCCAGCAGCCCCTTTCCGGGACAGGGGGCCGGTGCCCTTGGCGACTATGGCTACACCTTC. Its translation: CASSPFPGQGAGALGDYGYTF. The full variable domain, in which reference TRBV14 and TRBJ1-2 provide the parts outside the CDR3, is EAGVTQFPSHSVIEKGQTVTLRCDPISGHDNLYWYRRVMGKEIKFLLHFVKESKQDESGMPNNRFLAERTGGTYSTLKVQPAELEDSGVYFCASSPFPGQGAGALGDYGYTFGSGTRLTVV.

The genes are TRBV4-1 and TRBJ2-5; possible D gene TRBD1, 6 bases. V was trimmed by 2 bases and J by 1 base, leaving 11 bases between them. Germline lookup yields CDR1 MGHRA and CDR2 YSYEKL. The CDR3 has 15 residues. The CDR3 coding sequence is TGCGCCAGCAGCCAAAAGGTCAGGGGCCAAGAGACCCAGTACTTC. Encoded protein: CASSQKVRGQETQYF.

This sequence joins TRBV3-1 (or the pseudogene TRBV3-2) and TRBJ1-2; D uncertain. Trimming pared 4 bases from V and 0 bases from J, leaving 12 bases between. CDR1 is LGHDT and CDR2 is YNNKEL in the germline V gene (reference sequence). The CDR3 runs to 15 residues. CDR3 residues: CASSPEAYPNYGYTF. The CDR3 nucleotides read TGTGCCAGCAGCCCGGAAGCGTATCCTAACTATGGCTACACCTTC.

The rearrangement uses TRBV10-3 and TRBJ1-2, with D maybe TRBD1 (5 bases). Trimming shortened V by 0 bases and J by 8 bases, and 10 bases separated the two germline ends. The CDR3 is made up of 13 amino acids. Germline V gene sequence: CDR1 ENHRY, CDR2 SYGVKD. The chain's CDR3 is CAISESYGGGYTF. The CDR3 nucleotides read TGTGCCATCAGTGAGTCGTATGGGGGGGGCTACACCTTC.

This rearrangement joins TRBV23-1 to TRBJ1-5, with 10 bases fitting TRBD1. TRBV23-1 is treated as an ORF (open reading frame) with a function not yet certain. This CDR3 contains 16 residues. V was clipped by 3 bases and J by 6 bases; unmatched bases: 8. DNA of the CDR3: TGCGCCAGCAGTCAGGCCGACAGGGGGCTGAGTCAGCCCCAGCATTTT. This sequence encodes CASSQADRGLSQPQHF.

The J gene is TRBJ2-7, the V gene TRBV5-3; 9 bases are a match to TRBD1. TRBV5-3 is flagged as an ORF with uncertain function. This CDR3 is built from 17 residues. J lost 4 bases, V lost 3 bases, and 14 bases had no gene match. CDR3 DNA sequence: TGTGCCAGAAGCTCCTTACTCCCGGGACAGGGACGATACGAGCAGTACTTC. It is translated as CARSSLLPGQGRYEQYF.

The CDR3 loop is CAWSIGTGRETQYF. The DNA for the CDR3 is TGTGCCTGGAGTATAGGGACAGGGAGAGAGACCCAGTACTTC. The chain uses TRBV30 and TRBJ2-5; TRBD1 matches at 9 bases. Trimming removed 2 bases from V and 4 bases from J; junction bases left unmatched: 5. The CDR3 runs 14 residues. Germline V gene sequence: CDR1 GTSNPN, CDR2 SVGIG (reference sequence).

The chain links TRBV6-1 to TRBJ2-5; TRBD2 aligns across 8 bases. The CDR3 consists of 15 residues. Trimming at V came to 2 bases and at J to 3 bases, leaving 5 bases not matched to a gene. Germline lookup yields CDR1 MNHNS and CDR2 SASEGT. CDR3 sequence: CASSELAGGEETQYF. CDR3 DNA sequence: TGTGCCAGCAGTGAACTCGCGGGGGGCGAAGAGACCCAGTACTTC.

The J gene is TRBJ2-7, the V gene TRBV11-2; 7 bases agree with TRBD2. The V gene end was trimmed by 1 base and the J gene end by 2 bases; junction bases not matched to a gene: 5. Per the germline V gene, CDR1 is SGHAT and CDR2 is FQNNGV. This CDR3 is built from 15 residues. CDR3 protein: CASSLGLAETYEQYF. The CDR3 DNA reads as TGTGCCAGCAGCTTAGGGCTAGCGGAGACCTACGAGCAGTACTTC.

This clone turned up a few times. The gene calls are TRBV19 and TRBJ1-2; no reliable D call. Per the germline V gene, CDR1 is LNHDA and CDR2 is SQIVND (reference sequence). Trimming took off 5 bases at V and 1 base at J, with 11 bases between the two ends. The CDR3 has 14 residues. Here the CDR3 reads CASSAASVNYGYTF. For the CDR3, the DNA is TGTGCCAGTAGTGCGGCGTCCGTTAACTATGGCTACACCTTC.

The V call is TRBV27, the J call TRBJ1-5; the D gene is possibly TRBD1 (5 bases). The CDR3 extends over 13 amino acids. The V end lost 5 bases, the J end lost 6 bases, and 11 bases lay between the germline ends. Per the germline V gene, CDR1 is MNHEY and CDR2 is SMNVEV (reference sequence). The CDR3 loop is CASSPRVAQPQHF. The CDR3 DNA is TGTGCCAGCAGTCCCAGGGTGGCTCAGCCCCAGCATTTT.

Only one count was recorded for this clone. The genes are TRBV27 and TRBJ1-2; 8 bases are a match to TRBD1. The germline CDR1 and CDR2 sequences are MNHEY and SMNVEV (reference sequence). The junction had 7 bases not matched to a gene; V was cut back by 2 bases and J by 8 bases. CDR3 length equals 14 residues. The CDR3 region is CASSLQGAMRGYTF. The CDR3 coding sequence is TGTGCCAGCAGTTTACAGGGGGCGATGAGGGGCTACACCTTC.

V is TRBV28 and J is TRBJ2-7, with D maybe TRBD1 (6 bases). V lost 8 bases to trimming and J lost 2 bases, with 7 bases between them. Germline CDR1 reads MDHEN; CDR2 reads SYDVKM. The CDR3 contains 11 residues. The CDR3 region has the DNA TGTGCCAGCCGGACAGCCTACGAGCAGTACTTC. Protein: CASRTAYEQYF. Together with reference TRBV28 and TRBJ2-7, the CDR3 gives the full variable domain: DVKVTQSSRYLVKRTGEKVFLECVQDMDHENMFWYRQDPGLGLRLIYFSYDVKMKEKGDIPEGYSVSREKKERFSLILESASTNQTSMYLCASRTAYEQYFGPGTRLTVT.